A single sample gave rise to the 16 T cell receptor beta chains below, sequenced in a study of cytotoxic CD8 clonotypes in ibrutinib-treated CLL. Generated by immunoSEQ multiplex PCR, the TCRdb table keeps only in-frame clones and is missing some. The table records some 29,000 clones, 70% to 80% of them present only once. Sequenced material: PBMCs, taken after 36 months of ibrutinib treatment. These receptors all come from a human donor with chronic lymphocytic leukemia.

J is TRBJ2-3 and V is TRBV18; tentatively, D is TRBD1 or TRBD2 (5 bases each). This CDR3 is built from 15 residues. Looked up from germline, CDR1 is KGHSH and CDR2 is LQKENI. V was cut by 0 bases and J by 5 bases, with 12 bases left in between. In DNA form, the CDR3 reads TGTGCCAGCTCACCACCCGGGACGACCAAAGATACGCAGTATTTT. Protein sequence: CASSPPGTTKDTQYF.

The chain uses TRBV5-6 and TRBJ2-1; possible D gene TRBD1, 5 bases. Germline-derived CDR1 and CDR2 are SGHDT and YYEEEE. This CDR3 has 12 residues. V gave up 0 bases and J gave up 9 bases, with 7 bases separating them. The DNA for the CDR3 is TGTGCCAGCAGCTTGGGGCAGGGTGAGCAGTTCTTC. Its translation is CASSLGQGEQFF.

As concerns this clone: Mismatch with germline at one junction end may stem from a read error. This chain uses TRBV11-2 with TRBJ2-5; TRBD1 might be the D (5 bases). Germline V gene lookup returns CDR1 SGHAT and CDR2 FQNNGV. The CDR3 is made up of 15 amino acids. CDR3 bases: TGTGCCAGCACCTTATTAAGGGGCGCCGGGGAGACCCAGTACTTC. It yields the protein CASTLLRGAGETQYF.

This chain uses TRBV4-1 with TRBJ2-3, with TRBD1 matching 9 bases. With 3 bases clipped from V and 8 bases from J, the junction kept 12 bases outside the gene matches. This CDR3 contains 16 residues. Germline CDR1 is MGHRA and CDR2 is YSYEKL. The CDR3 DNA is TGCGCCAGCAGCCATGTTACGGGACAGGGTTCGATTACGCAGTATTTT. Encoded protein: CASSHVTGQGSITQYF.

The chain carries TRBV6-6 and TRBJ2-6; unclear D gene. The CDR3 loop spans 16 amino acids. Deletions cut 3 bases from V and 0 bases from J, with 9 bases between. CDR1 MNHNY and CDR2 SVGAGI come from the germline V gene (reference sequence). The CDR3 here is CASSYSTLSGANVLTF. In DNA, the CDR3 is TGTGCCAGCAGTTATTCAACTCTCTCTGGGGCCAACGTCCTGACTTTC.

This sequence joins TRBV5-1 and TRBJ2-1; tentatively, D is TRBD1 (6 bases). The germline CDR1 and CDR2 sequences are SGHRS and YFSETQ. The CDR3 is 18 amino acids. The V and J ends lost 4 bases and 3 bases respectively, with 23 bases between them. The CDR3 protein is CASSPITTQGNSYNEQFF. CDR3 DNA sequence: TGCGCCAGCAGCCCTATTACAACTCAGGGGAATAGCTACAATGAGCAGTTCTTC.

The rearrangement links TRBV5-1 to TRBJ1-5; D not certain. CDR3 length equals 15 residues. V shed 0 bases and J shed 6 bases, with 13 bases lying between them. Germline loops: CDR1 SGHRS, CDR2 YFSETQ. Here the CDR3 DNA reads TGCGCCAGCAGCTTGGACACGGGCGGAATTCAGCCCCAGCATTTT. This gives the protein CASSLDTGGIQPQHF.

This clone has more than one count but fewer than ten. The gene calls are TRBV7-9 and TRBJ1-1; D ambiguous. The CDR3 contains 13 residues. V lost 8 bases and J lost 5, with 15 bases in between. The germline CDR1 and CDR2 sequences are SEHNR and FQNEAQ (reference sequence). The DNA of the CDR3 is TGTGCCAGCCTCAGAGGGTTGGGGACTGAAGCTTTCTTT. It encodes CASLRGLGTEAFF.

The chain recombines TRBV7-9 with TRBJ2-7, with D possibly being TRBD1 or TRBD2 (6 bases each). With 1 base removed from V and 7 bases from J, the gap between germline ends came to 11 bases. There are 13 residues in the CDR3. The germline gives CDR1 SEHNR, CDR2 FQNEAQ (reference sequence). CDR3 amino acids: CASSLDGGQEQYF. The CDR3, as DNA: TGTGCCAGCAGCTTAGATGGGGGGCAGGAGCAGTACTTC. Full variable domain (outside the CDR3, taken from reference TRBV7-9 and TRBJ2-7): DTGVSQNPRHKITKRGQNVTFRCDPISEHNRLYWYRQTLGQGPEFLTYFQNEAQLEKSRLLSDRFSAERPKGSFSTLEIQRTEQGDSAMYLCASSLDGGQEQYFGPGTRLTVT.

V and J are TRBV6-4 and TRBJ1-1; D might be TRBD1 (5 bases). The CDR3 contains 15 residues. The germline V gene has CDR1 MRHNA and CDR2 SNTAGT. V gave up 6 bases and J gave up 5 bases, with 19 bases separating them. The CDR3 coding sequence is TGTGCCAGCAGAAAGCAGGGAGAGGTTGGGACTGAAGCTTTCTTT. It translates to CASRKQGEVGTEAFF.

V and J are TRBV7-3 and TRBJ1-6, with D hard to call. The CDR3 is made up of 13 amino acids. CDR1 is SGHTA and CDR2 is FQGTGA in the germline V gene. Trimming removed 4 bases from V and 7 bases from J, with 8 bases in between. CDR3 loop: CASSSGSNSPLHF. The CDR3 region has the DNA TGTGCCAGCAGCTCGGGATCCAATTCACCCCTCCACTTT.

The CDR3 DNA reads as TGCGCCAGCAGCGGGTCGACTAGCGGGGCTTCCGTTTTGGAGACCCAGTACTTC. Protein product: CASSGSTSGASVLETQYF. The gene calls are TRBV5-1 and TRBJ2-5; TRBD2 agrees at 11 bases. Trimming cost V 4 bases and J 5 bases; bases outside gene matches: 16. This CDR3 region has 18 residues. Germline-derived CDR1 and CDR2 are SGHRS and YFSETQ.

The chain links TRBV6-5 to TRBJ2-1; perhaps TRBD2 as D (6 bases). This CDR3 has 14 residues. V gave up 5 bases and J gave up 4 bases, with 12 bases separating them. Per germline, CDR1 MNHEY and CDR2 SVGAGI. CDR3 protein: CASSPRDFYNEQFF. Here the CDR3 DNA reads TGTGCCAGCAGTCCCCGGGACTTTTACAATGAGCAGTTCTTC.

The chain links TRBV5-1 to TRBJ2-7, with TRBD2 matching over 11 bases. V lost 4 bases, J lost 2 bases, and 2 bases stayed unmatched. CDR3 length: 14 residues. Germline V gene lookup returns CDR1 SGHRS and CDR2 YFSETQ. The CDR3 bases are TGCGCCAGCAGCGCGACTAGCGGGGCCTACGAGCAGTACTTC. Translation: CASSATSGAYEQYF.

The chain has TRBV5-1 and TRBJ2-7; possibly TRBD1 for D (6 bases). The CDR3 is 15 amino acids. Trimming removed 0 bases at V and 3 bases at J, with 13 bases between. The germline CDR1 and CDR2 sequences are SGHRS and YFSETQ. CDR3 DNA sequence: TGCGCCAGCAGCTTGGAGACAGGCTCAAGCTACGAGCAGTACTTC. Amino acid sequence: CASSLETGSSYEQYF.

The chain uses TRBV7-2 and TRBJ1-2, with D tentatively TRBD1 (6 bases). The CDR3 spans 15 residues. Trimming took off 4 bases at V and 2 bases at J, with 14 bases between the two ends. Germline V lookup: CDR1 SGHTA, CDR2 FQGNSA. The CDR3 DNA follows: TGTGCCAGCAGCTCAAATACAGGGCTGAACTATGGCTACACCTTC. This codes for CASSSNTGLNYGYTF.